This TCR beta chain was sequenced during a study of identical twins (TCRdb year 2016). With regard to the full study: TCR alpha and beta repertoires from monozygotic twins, unrelated adults of various ages and cord blood were deep-sequenced to test whether fetal clonotypes persist. To rule out contamination, the twin experiments were replicated at different times with different library preparation protocols.

CDR3 length: 15 amino acids, cysteine to phenylalanine. Only the CDR3 portion is preserved as DNA: 45 bases, with reading frame beginning at the first base. V has 3 bases trimmed and J has 3 bases trimmed; junction bases matching no gene number 3. The CDR1 and CDR2 encoded by the germline V gene are SGHDN and FVKESK. The table lists this clonotype with a few counts. No cognate antigen has been identified for it. Nothing much larger sits one base from this clone, and base qualities are not available. The library was made by 5' RACE. The listed sequencing device is Illumina HiSeq 2000. Template switching added a universal primer binding site, and the final cDNA carried a unique molecular identifier that allowed TCR cDNA molecules to be counted accurately. Specific primers in the conserved constant-segment region were used to synthesize first-strand cDNA for the TCR alpha and beta chains. Each cDNA library was double barcoded, with a SMART-Mk sample barcode plus Illumina barcodes, to control for contamination. TruSeq adapter sequences along with Illumina sample barcodes were introduced in two successive PCR steps. Sequencing of the TCR alpha and beta cDNA libraries was done on the Illumina HiSeq platform using custom primers. As for the authors' bioinformatics: MiGEC processed the raw reads to extract unique molecular identifiers, while MiXCR was used to determine the CDR3 positions. For each individual, recombination models were inferred using an EM algorithm with the repgenHMM and IGoR tools. Shared clonotypes were analyzed with the tcR package in R, and sharing was normalized by the product of cloneset sizes. To study raw recombination without the effects of thymic and clonal selection, out-of-frame nonproductive sequences were analyzed. In TCRdb, the public reads were trimmed at Q25 with fastp and aligned with MiXCR, with productive beta chains retained. Entries that share a CDR3 protein sequence are merged under the most common genes and DNA. The V and J calls were determined by TCRdb, not by the authors. The sample has approximately 690,000 distinct CDR3 sequences on record, less than 7% of them singletons. 1.5% to 2% of the sample is held by the ten biggest clonotypes.

All donors were healthy Caucasians. Three unrelated non-twin adults were also sequenced: a male aged 18 to 30, a male aged 50 to 60 and a female aged 50 to 60. Miltenyi CD45RO+ enrichment and human naive T-cell isolation kits were used to isolate memory (CD45RO+) and naive T cells from PBMC. Study-wide findings and limitations: Conclusions relied on cross-sectional statistical analysis, since the same donors could not be followed over many years. Compared with coincidental sharing between unrelated individuals, out-of-frame TCR alpha sequences shared between twins showed an excess of sequences with low generation probability. Fewer insertions were carried by abundant cord blood beta clonotypes, a similar but weaker trend appeared in young adult naive repertoires, and no such trend appeared in memory repertoires. A weaker excess of twin sharing was found in beta out-of-frame sequences because the signal-to-noise ratio was lowered by fewer shared sequences. Zero-insertion analyses could be partly confounded by invariant T cells such as MAIT and iNKT, though diverse VJ usage argued against such confounding for most clonotypes. Out-of-frame TCR alpha sharing in monozygotic twins was systematically underestimated by recombination models, whereas sharing between unrelated individuals was in agreement with the recombination models.

Sequencing input: naive T cells sorted from blood. The cell subset or site label on this specimen signifies: cells isolated with a human naive T-cell isolation kit. The TCR was taken from a man aged 18 to 30 in good health. Recombination linked TRBV14 to TRBJ2-3; 10 bases in the junction line up with TRBD1. The CDR3 sequence is CASSQDRGLTDTQYF. The DNA sequence reads TGTGCCAGCAGCCAGGACAGGGGGTTGACAGATACGCAGTATTTT.